These 7 T cell receptor beta chains came from one sample sequenced in a study of blood T cell repertoires in COVID-19. Generated by immunoSEQ multiplex PCR, the TCRdb table keeps only in-frame clones and is missing some. The sample yields some 150,000 clones, 85% to 90% seen once. Sequences were obtained from peripheral blood. Receptors originate from a man aged 45-65 years with active COVID-19.

This clone was counted once. This rearrangement joins TRBV2 to TRBJ1-5; TRBD1 matches 7 bases. Unmatched junction bases numbered 8, after V lost 6 bases and J lost 3 bases. Germline V lookup: CDR1 SNHLY, CDR2 FYNNEI. The CDR3 is 15 amino acids. The CDR3: CASRGGQSINQPQHF. Written as DNA, the CDR3 is TGTGCCAGCAGGGGGGGACAGTCGATCAATCAGCCCCAGCATTTT.

The V call is TRBV7-9, the J call TRBJ2-2, with 7 bases matching TRBD1. This CDR3 is built from 14 residues. Per germline, CDR1 SEHNR and CDR2 FQNEAQ (reference sequence). V lost 8 bases to trimming and J lost 1 base; unmatched junction nucleotides: 4. This chain's CDR3 is CASRQGGNTGELFF. The CDR3 DNA sequence: TGTGCCAGCCGACAGGGCGGGAACACCGGGGAGCTGTTTTTT.

V gene TRBV6-2 or TRBV6-3 combines with J gene TRBJ2-4; 9 positions match TRBD2. Germline-derived CDR1 and CDR2 are MNHEY and SVGEGT. Losses at the gene ends were 6 bases for V and 4 bases for J; bases not matched to a gene: 7. The CDR3 extends over 15 amino acids. Here the CDR3 DNA reads TGTGCCAGCAGCCGCTATAGCGGGGGTAAAAACATTCAGTACTTC. Amino acids: CASSRYSGGKNIQYF.

V and J are TRBV4-3 and TRBJ2-2; TRBD2 is a possible D gene (5 bases). Germline CDR1 and CDR2: LGHNA and YSLEER. The CDR3 is 14 residues long. Deletions cut 4 bases from V and 4 bases from J, with 10 bases between. The CDR3: CASSRGAGTGELFF. The CDR3 DNA follows: TGCGCCAGCAGCCGGGGAGCTGGCACCGGGGAGCTGTTTTTT.

This chain uses TRBV18 with TRBJ2-1; 13 nucleotides match TRBD2. Germline CDR1 is KGHSH and CDR2 is LQKENI. The V gene end was trimmed by 4 bases and the J gene end by 5 bases; junction bases not matched to a gene: 2. The CDR3 loop spans 15 amino acids. CDR3: CASSLGLAGDNEQFF. CDR3 nucleotides: TGTGCCAGCTCACTCGGACTAGCGGGGGACAATGAGCAGTTCTTC.

This clone was seen repeatedly, ten times or more. The chain links TRBV7-3 to TRBJ2-7, with D tentatively TRBD1 (6 bases). Germline CDR1 and CDR2: SGHTA and FQGTGA. The CDR3 is made up of 13 amino acids. The V end lost 6 bases, the J end lost 2 bases, and 11 bases lay between the germline ends. The CDR3 loop is CASRPEGAYEQYF. As DNA, the CDR3 is TGTGCCAGCAGACCAGAGGGGGCCTACGAGCAGTACTTC.

The rearrangement uses TRBV3-1 (or the pseudogene TRBV3-2) and TRBJ1-1; no firm D call. From germline, CDR1 is LGHDT and CDR2 YNNKEL (reference sequence). The CDR3 contains 13 residues. V was pared by 5 bases and J by 7 bases, with 14 bases between. Here the CDR3 reads CASSSPGHREAFF. The CDR3 nucleotides read TGTGCCAGCAGCTCCCCGGGTCACCGTGAAGCTTTCTTT.